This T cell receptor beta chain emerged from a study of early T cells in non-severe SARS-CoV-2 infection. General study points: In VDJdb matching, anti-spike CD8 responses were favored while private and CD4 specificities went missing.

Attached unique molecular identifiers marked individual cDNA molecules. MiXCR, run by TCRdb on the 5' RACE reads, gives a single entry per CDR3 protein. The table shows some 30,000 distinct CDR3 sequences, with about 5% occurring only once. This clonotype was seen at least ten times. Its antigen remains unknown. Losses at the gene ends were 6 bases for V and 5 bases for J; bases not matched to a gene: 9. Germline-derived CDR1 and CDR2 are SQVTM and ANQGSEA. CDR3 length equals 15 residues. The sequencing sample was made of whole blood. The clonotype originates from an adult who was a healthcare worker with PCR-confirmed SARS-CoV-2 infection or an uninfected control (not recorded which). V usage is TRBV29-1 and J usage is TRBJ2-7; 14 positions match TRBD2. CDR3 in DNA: TGCAGCGTAACAGCCGGGACTAGCGGGAGAGACGAGCAGTACTTC. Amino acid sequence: CSVTAGTSGRDEQYF.